This T cell receptor (beta chain) was sequenced in a study of brain T cells in children with intractable seizures. Sequencing used immunoSEQ multiplex PCR; TCRdb keeps in-frame clones, though not all of them. This sample has about 320,000 clones, with roughly 92% found just once. Germline V CDR1 and CDR2: SGHTA, FQGNSA. This CDR3 comprises 15 residues. Trimming pared 3 bases from V and 4 bases from J, leaving 15 bases between. The time point is: blood from clinic visit 5 months post-surgery; TSC patient then seizure free. The origin of this receptor is a boy less than two years old with tuberous sclerosis and intractable seizures. The chain uses TRBV7-2 and TRBJ2-5; a possible D gene is TRBD2 (6 bases). The specimen comprised peripheral blood, sampled 4 to 5 months after surgery. CDR3 protein: CASSFLGGGIETQYF. CDR3 nucleotides: TGTGCCAGCAGCTTTCTAGGTGGAGGGATAGAGACCCAGTACTTC.